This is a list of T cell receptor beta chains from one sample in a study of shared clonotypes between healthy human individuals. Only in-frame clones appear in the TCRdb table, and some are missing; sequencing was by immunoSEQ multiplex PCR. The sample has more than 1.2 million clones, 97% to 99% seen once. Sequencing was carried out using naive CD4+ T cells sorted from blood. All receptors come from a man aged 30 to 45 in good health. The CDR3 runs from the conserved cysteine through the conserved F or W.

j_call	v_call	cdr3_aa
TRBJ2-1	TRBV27	CASSLRGNEQFF
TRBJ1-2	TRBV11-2	CASSLHGGGYTF
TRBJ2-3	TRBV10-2	CASSPGSRYTQYF
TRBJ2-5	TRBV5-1	CASSLIWGKETQYF
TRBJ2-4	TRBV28	CSGGSKNIQYF
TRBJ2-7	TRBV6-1	CASSELRGRAHEQYF
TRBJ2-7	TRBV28	CASQQGAVYEQYF
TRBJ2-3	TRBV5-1	CASLEGLSTDTQYF
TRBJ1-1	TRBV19	CASSTSTGRSTEAFF
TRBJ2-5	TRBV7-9	CASTQPLAGGPGETQYF
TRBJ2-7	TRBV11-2	CASSLAPLGAVYEQYF
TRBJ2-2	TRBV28	CASSLQPGDTGELFF
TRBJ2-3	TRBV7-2	CASSSTSGYTDTQYF
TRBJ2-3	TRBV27	CASSSASTDTQYF
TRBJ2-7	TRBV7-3	CASSLRPAYEQYF
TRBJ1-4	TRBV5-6	CASSLGQGGTNEKLFF
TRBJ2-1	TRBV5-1	CASSFWTGGLPHEQFF